This T cell receptor beta chain was captured in a study of blood T cell repertoires in COVID-19. Study-level information: Acute-phase and convalescent COVID-19 samples originated in the United States, Italy and Spain. The analysed material was cDNA or gDNA that came from T cells, B-cell-depleted T cells, or PBMCs.

As processed by the authors: Reference gene primer amplification yielded estimated nucleated cell counts. This table comes from immunoSEQ multiplex PCR, and its TCRdb copy is limited to in-frame clones, with some not included. The DNA was the basis for D and trimming; V, J and clone size are from that table. This table holds some 180,000 clones, 84% found once. The CDR3 runs 13 residues. Trimming removed 0 bases at V and 6 bases at J, with 10 bases between. Germline loops: CDR1 SGHRS, CDR2 YFSETQ. The chain uses TRBV5-1 and TRBJ2-7; D is perhaps TRBD1 (5 bases). This TCR derives from a human donor in a cohort sampled during active COVID-19. Sequencing was done on a sample of peripheral blood. CDR3 DNA: TGCGCCAGCAGCTTGGGGGGCTCAGTCGAGCAGTACTTC. Protein sequence: CASSLGGSVEQYF.